This entry features one T cell receptor beta chain sequence. Its matching antigen is unknown. This entry belongs to a study of CD8 T cells in ankylosing spondylitis. The CDR3 length is 14 residues. From germline, CDR1 is MGHDK and CDR2 SYGVNS. Trimming removed 3 bases at V and 4 bases at J, with 10 bases between. The study's findings and limits: The study looked at matched synovial fluid samples from ankylosing spondylitis patients. Disease-linked clones were reported to be significantly enriched there. A motif in TCR beta, a set of under ten highly homologous variants, appeared characteristic of ankylosing spondylitis blood.

Preparation of TCR beta libraries was done by quantitative 5'-RACE with molecular barcodes. MiXCR, applied by TCRdb to the 5' RACE reads, yields one record per CDR3 protein. Here the sample spans a few hundred thousand distinct CDR3 sequences, about 20% being singletons. Sequencing was done on a sample of blood, either unsorted or a sorted T cell fraction (not recorded which). The J gene is TRBJ1-5, the V gene TRBV25-1, with TRBD1 as a possible D gene (5 bases). The TCR was taken from a male donor with ankylosing spondylitis. For the CDR3, the DNA is TGTGCCAGCAGTGACCGGGACGGTAATCAGCCCCAGCATTTT. This encodes CASSDRDGNQPQHF.